Described below is a single T cell receptor beta chain sequence and its context. The repertoire was sequenced with immunoSEQ multiplex PCR; TCRdb's copy has only in-frame clones and lacks some. This table has about 66,000 clones, roughly 90% appearing once. This sample is drawn from a study of T cell changes during pregnancy in multiple sclerosis. With V trimmed by 5 bases and J by 5 bases, 11 bases remained unmatched. The CDR3 length is 15 residues. The germline V gene has CDR1 SEHNR and CDR2 FQNEAQ (reference sequence). Sequenced material: CD8+ T cells from peripheral blood mononuclear cells, taken before pregnancy. This chain uses TRBV7-9 with TRBJ2-5; 7 bases map to TRBD1. The receptor was derived from a female donor with multiple sclerosis, enrolled in a pregnancy study. The CDR3 nucleotides are TGTGCCAGCAGCCTCTCGGACAGGCCGAGGGAGACCCAGTACTTC. It encodes CASSLSDRPRETQYF. The full variable domain, its missing parts supplied by reference TRBV7-9 and TRBJ2-5, is DTGVSQNPRHKITKRGQNVTFRCDPISEHNRLYWYRQTLGQGPEFLTYFQNEAQLEKSRLLSDRFSAERPKGSFSTLEIQRTEQGDSAMYLCASSLSDRPRETQYFGPGTRLLVL.